These 19 T cell receptor beta chains share one sample of origin, sequenced in a study of shared clonotypes between healthy human individuals. The repertoire was sequenced with immunoSEQ multiplex PCR; TCRdb's copy has only in-frame clones and lacks some. The sample holds 750,000 to 1,000,000 clones, 92% seen once. In the naive CD8 group, cells lacked CD45RO and were positively selected for CCR7, so terminally differentiated effector memory CD45RA+ cells were left out. The source material was naive CD8+ T cells sorted from blood. The receptor set was obtained from a young man in good health.

The gene calls are TRBV7-9 and TRBJ2-2; 7 bases match TRBD2. Germline V CDR1 and CDR2: SEHNR, FQNEAQ (reference sequence). V was pared by 4 bases and J by 5 bases, with 13 bases of the junction left unmatched. The CDR3 loop spans 17 amino acids. CDR3: CASSSPEGLYLTGELFF. In DNA, the CDR3 is TGTGCCAGCAGCTCCCCGGAGGGACTATACCTAACCGGGGAGCTGTTTTTT.

The chain links TRBV7-9 to TRBJ2-5, with 7 bases identical to TRBD1. The CDR3 totals 13 residues. Losses at the gene ends were 7 bases for V and 3 bases for J; bases not matched to a gene: 5. CDR1 is SEHNR, CDR2 FQNEAQ, per germline (reference sequence). Here the CDR3 DNA reads TGTGCCAGCACGAGTCAGGGGGAAGAGACCCAGTACTTC. Translated: CASTSQGEETQYF.

The chain has TRBV4-3 and TRBJ2-7; D gene uncertain. CDR1 is LGHNA and CDR2 is YSLEER in the germline V gene. The CDR3 runs to 18 residues. V was clipped by 0 bases and J by 0 bases, with 18 bases between them. The CDR3 sequence is CASSQDRFADSSSYEQYF. The CDR3 nucleotides are TGCGCCAGCAGCCAAGATCGGTTCGCAGATTCGAGCTCCTACGAGCAGTACTTC.

J is TRBJ2-1 and V is TRBV13; 9 bases match TRBD2. This CDR3 spans 18 amino acids. V gave up 5 bases and J gave up 2 bases; unmatched junction bases: 13. Germline CDR1 reads PRHDT; CDR2 reads FYEKMQ (reference sequence). CDR3 amino acids: CASSRNILAGTTYNEQFF. As DNA, the CDR3 is TGTGCCAGCAGCCGAAACATCCTAGCGGGAACCACCTACAATGAGCAGTTCTTC.

The rearrangement joins TRBV5-8 to TRBJ2-7; D gene ambiguous. The germline V gene encodes CDR1 SGHTS and CDR2 YDEGEE. This CDR3 spans 10 amino acids. Between the trimmed V and J ends, which lost 7 bases and 6 bases, there was a span of 8 bases. CDR3 sequence (DNA): TGTGCCAGCTGGTCGGGCGAGCAGTACTTC. Protein sequence: CASWSGEQYF.

The chain has TRBV28 and TRBJ2-2; D is perhaps TRBD1 (7 bases). This CDR3 region has 13 residues. The germline CDR1 and CDR2 sequences are MDHEN and SYDVKM. Trimming shortened V by 8 bases and J by 7 bases, and 14 bases separated the two germline ends. As DNA, the CDR3 is TGTGCCAGCGTCGGGACAGCGGGCGGGGAGCTGTTTTTT. Translating it yields CASVGTAGGELFF.

In this sample, this clone turned up once. This CDR3 is CASSLEAGPLYYQFF. CDR3 sequence (DNA): TGTGCCAGCAGCTTGGAAGCAGGCCCTTTGTATTATCAGTTCTTC. The genes are TRBV7-3 and TRBJ2-1; D gene unclear. V was pared by 3 bases and J by 13 bases, with 22 bases between. The CDR3 runs 15 residues. Germline loops: CDR1 SGHTA, CDR2 FQGTGA.

The chain carries TRBV30 and TRBJ2-7; 14 positions match TRBD2. J gave up 3 bases and V 2 bases, and 6 bases lay outside the gene matches. The CDR3 is 16 amino acids. The V gene's germline CDR1 is GTSNPN and CDR2 SVGIG (reference sequence). CDR3: CAWSHRTSGRLYEQYF. The DNA for the CDR3 is TGTGCCTGGAGTCACCGGACTAGCGGGAGGCTCTACGAGCAGTACTTC.

This clone was counted once. The gene calls are TRBV7-9 and TRBJ2-7, with D possibly being TRBD2 (5 bases). Trimming pared 5 bases from V and 2 bases from J, leaving 16 bases between. This CDR3 is built from 15 residues. Germline lookup yields CDR1 SEHNR and CDR2 FQNEAQ (reference sequence). The CDR3 bases are TGTGCCAGCAGCCCTCAAGGAGGAGTCCCCTACGAGCAGTACTTC. This encodes CASSPQGGVPYEQYF.

The genes are TRBV7-9 and TRBJ1-2, with unresolved D. The CDR3 covers 12 residues. Deletions cut 2 bases from V and 6 bases from J, with 7 bases between. Looked up from germline, CDR1 is SEHNR and CDR2 is FQNEAQ (reference sequence). CDR3 nucleotides: TGTGCCAGCAGCTTAAGACCAGATGGCTACACCTTC. Translated, it gives CASSLRPDGYTF.

The gene calls are TRBV11-2 and TRBJ1-1; 9 positions agree with TRBD1. Trimming cost V 5 bases and J 3 bases; bases outside gene matches: 10. The CDR3 has 16 amino acids. Per germline, CDR1 SGHAT and CDR2 FQNNGV. As DNA, the CDR3 is TGTGCCAGCAGCCCGGGACAGGGAGGGGCGGACACTGAAGCTTTCTTT. Amino acids: CASSPGQGGADTEAFF.

The V and J genes are TRBV29-1 and TRBJ1-1, with D tentatively TRBD1 (6 bases). The V gene's germline CDR1 is SQVTM and CDR2 ANQGSEA. Trimming took 5 bases from V and 4 from J, leaving 26 bases between them. The CDR3 has 17 residues. The CDR3 DNA follows: TGCAGCGTTTCCTTCCCGACAGGCAAGGGGATTATCACTGAAGCTTTCTTT. Residues: CSVSFPTGKGIITEAFF.

The chain links TRBV28 to TRBJ2-1, with TRBD1 matching over 10 bases. Looked up from germline, CDR1 is MDHEN and CDR2 is SYDVKM. V shed 4 bases and J 5 bases; nucleotides not matched to a gene: 5. CDR3 length: 15 amino acids. CDR3 DNA: TGTGCCAGCAGTTCGGGACAGGGGTCGGACAATGAGCAGTTCTTC. Translation: CASSSGQGSDNEQFF.

The rearrangement links TRBV4-1 to TRBJ1-5; TRBD1 might be the D (5 bases). Trimming pared 5 bases from V and 6 bases from J, leaving 14 bases between. Germline-derived CDR1 and CDR2 are MGHRA and YSYEKL. This CDR3 is 14 amino acids long. Here the CDR3 DNA reads TGCGCCAGCAGCTCGCAGCAGGGTTTTCAGCCCCAGCATTTT. Translated, it gives CASSSQQGFQPQHF.

V is TRBV11-2 and J is TRBJ1-1; 7 bases agree with TRBD1. Germline values: CDR1 SGHAT, CDR2 FQNNGV. This CDR3 contains 14 residues. Trimming cost V 6 bases and J 3 bases; bases outside gene matches: 7. CDR3 coding DNA: TGTGCCAGCAGTGAGGGGGCGCGTTACACTGAAGCTTTCTTT. Translated, it gives CASSEGARYTEAFF.

This clone has a single count. The chain uses TRBV7-2 and TRBJ2-2; 13 nucleotides align to TRBD2. The germline gives CDR1 SGHTA, CDR2 FQGNSA. The CDR3 has 15 amino acids. V shed 5 bases and J 5 bases; nucleotides not matched to a gene: 2. CDR3 bases: TGTGCCAGCAGCATGACTAGCGGGAGGACCGGGGAGCTGTTTTTT. This translates into CASSMTSGRTGELFF.

This clone was seen a single time. This chain connects TRBV28 to TRBJ2-3; TRBD2 might be the D (6 bases). The CDR3 is 14 amino acids. The V end was cut by 6 bases, the J end by 0 bases, with 10 bases between. Germline V gives CDR1 MDHEN, CDR2 SYDVKM. The CDR3 spells CASRRRASTDTQYF. In DNA form, the CDR3 reads TGTGCCAGCAGAAGGAGGGCTAGCACAGATACGCAGTATTTT.

This CDR3 reads CASSDGQGANYGYTF. The DNA for the CDR3 is TGTGCCAGCAGCGACGGACAGGGGGCTAACTATGGCTACACCTTC. The chain uses TRBV9 and TRBJ1-2; 10 bases are a match to TRBD1. The CDR3 length is 15 residues. Germline lookup yields CDR1 SGDLS and CDR2 YYNGEE. The ends lost 3 bases at V and 0 bases at J; junction bases unmatched: 2.

The rearrangement joins TRBV27 to TRBJ2-3; TRBD2 aligns across 14 bases. The CDR3 loop spans 16 amino acids. Germline V CDR1 and CDR2: MNHEY, SMNVEV (reference sequence). V shed 2 bases and J 10 bases; nucleotides not matched to a gene: 8. CDR3 loop: CASSLPTSGRATAQYF. The CDR3 bases are TGTGCCAGCAGTTTACCGACTAGCGGGAGGGCCACCGCGCAGTATTTT.